A selection of T cell receptor beta chains follows, all from one sample in a study of CD8 T cells in ankylosing spondylitis. MiXCR, run by TCRdb on the 5' RACE reads, gives a single entry per CDR3 protein. This table holds about 400,000 distinct CDR3 sequences, 20% to 25% found once. Sequenced input: blood, either unsorted or a sorted T cell fraction (not recorded which). Source of these receptors: a male donor with ankylosing spondylitis. The CDR3 runs from the conserved cysteine through the conserved F or W. The order of the fields is J gene, clone size, V gene, D gene, CDR3 protein, CDR3 DNA. The D gene is left open where the match is weak. Clone size is stated in some rows and not others, as once, few, many or a class when expanded.

>TRBJ2-3|many|TRBV6-1|NA
CASGGGRATDTQYF
TGTGCCAGCGGGGGGGGCAGGGCTACAGATACGCAGTATTTT
>TRBJ2-3|NA|TRBV29-1|NA
CSVSTARGSTDTQYF
TGCAGCGTTTCCACGGCCAGGGGATCCACAGATACGCAGTATTTT
>TRBJ1-2|NA|TRBV12-5|NA
CASGLGGYGYTF
TGTGCTAGTGGTTTAGGGGGCTATGGCTACACCTTC
>TRBJ1-1|few|TRBV20-1|TRBD1
CSADRDSLMNTEAFF
TGCAGTGCCGATAGGGACAGCCTAATGAACACTGAAGCTTTCTTT
>TRBJ2-3|NA|TRBV12-3/TRBV12-4|TRBD1
CASSRDRDTDTQYF
TGTGCCAGCAGCCGGGACAGGGACACAGATACGCAGTATTTT
>TRBJ2-2|NA|TRBV12-3/TRBV12-4|TRBD2
CASSLRTSGINTGELFF
TGTGCCAGCAGTTTAAGGACTAGCGGGATTAACACCGGGGAGCTGTTTTTT
>TRBJ2-3|NA|TRBV9|NA
CASSVDERGSDTQYF
TGTGCCAGCAGCGTAGATGAGCGAGGATCCGATACGCAGTATTTT
>TRBJ2-1|NA|TRBV6-4|TRBD2
CASSGKAGGPAEQFF
TGTGCCAGCAGTGGAAAAGCGGGAGGGCCTGCTGAGCAGTTCTTC
>TRBJ2-3|NA|TRBV7-3|NA
CASSLTSSIGTDTQYF
TGTGCCAGCAGCTTAACGTCGTCAATAGGCACAGATACGCAGTATTTT
>TRBJ2-2|few|TRBV5-1|NA
CASSLEINTGELFF
TGCGCCAGCAGCCTGGAGATAAACACCGGGGAGCTGTTTTTT
>TRBJ1-2|few|TRBV10-3|NA
CAIGENRAGYTF
TGTGCCATCGGGGAAAACCGTGCTGGCTACACCTTC
>TRBJ2-7|few|TRBV11-1|TRBD2
CASSSGLAGDLSGYEQYF
TGTGCCAGCAGCTCGGGACTAGCGGGAGATCTATCGGGGTACGAGCAGTACTTC
>TRBJ1-2|few|TRBV5-1|NA
CASSPGTIYGYTF
TGCGCCAGCAGCCCGGGGACAATCTATGGCTACACCTTC
>TRBJ2-1|NA|TRBV24-1|TRBD1
CATSELTLDRRCSYNEQFF
TGTGCCACCAGTGAGCTAACCCTGGACAGGCGTTGCTCCTACAATGAGCAGTTCTTC
>TRBJ2-3|few|TRBV5-1|TRBD1
CASSLEGQGTTDTQYF
TGCGCCAGCAGCTTAGAAGGACAGGGCACCACAGATACGCAGTATTTT
>TRBJ2-1|few|TRBV7-8|TRBD2
CASSSQRASGSFGQFF
TGTGCCAGCAGCTCTCAGAGGGCTAGCGGGAGTTTCGGGCAGTTCTTC
>TRBJ1-2|NA|TRBV7-2|TRBD1
CASSSPDRVGGYTF
TGTGCCAGCAGCTCCCCGGACAGGGTGGGCGGCTACACCTTC
>TRBJ1-2|few|TRBV4-3|NA
CASSQDQTEWEGYTF
TGCGCCAGCAGCCAAGATCAAACTGAGTGGGAGGGCTACACCTTC
>TRBJ2-2|NA|TRBV7-3|NA
CASSLERGELFF
TGTGCCAGCAGCTTAGAGCGAGGGGAGCTGTTTTTT
>TRBJ2-2|NA|TRBV6-1|NA
CASSEIAGNTGELFF
TGTGCCAGCAGTGAAATAGCAGGGAACACCGGGGAGCTGTTTTTT
>TRBJ2-1|NA|TRBV5-1|TRBD2
CASSLAGTSGSYNEQFF
TGCGCCAGCAGCTTGGCCGGGACTAGCGGCTCCTACAATGAGCAGTTCTTC
>TRBJ2-7|NA|TRBV5-1|TRBD2
CASSLTGGRAWEQYF
TGCGCCAGCAGCTTGACTGGCGGGAGGGCCTGGGAGCAGTACTTC
>TRBJ2-7|NA|TRBV24-1|NA
CATPGARYEQYF
TGTGCCACCCCGGGGGCGCGCTACGAGCAGTACTTC
>TRBJ1-6|once|TRBV20-1|NA
CSAPTGLRAPLHF
TGCAGTGCCCCGACAGGACTAAGGGCACCCCTCCACTTT
>TRBJ1-1|NA|TRBV3-1|NA
CASSPATGNTEAFF
TGTGCCAGCAGCCCGGCTACAGGGAACACTGAAGCTTTCTTT
>TRBJ1-2|NA|TRBV5-1|TRBD1
CASSSGQRNYGYTF
TGCGCCAGCAGCTCGGGACAGCGGAACTATGGCTACACCTTC
>TRBJ2-2|NA|TRBV7-9|NA
CASSLTGTGELFF
TGTGCCAGCAGCTTAACGGGGACCGGGGAGCTGTTTTTT
>TRBJ2-1|NA|TRBV6-1|TRBD2
CASSIPGTSGKGRNEQFF
TGTGCCAGCAGTATCCCCGGGACTAGCGGGAAAGGTCGGAATGAGCAGTTCTTC
>TRBJ2-7|NA|TRBV5-1|TRBD2
CASRSSGTDEQYF
TGCGCCAGCAGGTCTAGCGGGACTGACGAGCAGTACTTC
>TRBJ2-3|NA|TRBV20-1|NA
CSASTSTDTQYF
TGCAGTGCTAGCACAAGCACAGATACGCAGTATTTT
>TRBJ2-4|few|TRBV2|TRBD1
CASSGRTGAKNIQYF
TGTGCCAGCAGCGGGCGGACAGGAGCCAAAAACATTCAGTACTTC
>TRBJ2-5|few|TRBV19|TRBD1
CASSRTGGTQETQYF
TGTGCCAGTAGTAGAACAGGGGGCACCCAAGAGACCCAGTACTTC
>TRBJ1-5|NA|TRBV20-1|NA
CSANDMSQPQHF
TGCAGTGCTAACGACATGAGTCAGCCCCAGCATTTT
>TRBJ2-2|few|TRBV12-3/TRBV12-4|TRBD1
CASSLSGTGPTGELFF
TGTGCCAGCAGTTTATCGGGGACAGGTCCAACCGGGGAGCTGTTTTTT
>TRBJ1-1|few|TRBV5-1|TRBD1
CASSLSGQKNTEAFF
TGCGCCAGCAGCTTATCGGGACAGAAGAACACTGAAGCTTTCTTT
>TRBJ2-1|NA|TRBV12-3/TRBV12-4|NA
CASSLQSTPYNEQFF
TGTGCCAGCAGCCTGCAATCCACCCCCTACAATGAGCAGTTCTTC
>TRBJ1-1|once|TRBV6-1|TRBD1
CASSKTGKANTEAFF
TGTGCCAGCAGTAAGACAGGGAAAGCGAACACTGAAGCTTTCTTT
>TRBJ2-2|NA|TRBV20-1|TRBD2
CSARGGTSITGELFF
TGCAGTGCTAGGGGGGGGACTAGCATCACCGGGGAGCTGTTTTTT
>TRBJ2-2|NA|TRBV7-7|TRBD1
CASSLRAGGNGELFF
TGTGCCAGCAGCTTAAGGGCAGGGGGCAACGGGGAGCTGTTTTTT
>TRBJ2-7|NA|TRBV6-1|NA
CASAPANSYEQYF
TGTGCCAGCGCCCCTGCCAACTCCTACGAGCAGTACTTC
>TRBJ2-7|few|TRBV12-3/TRBV12-4|NA
CASRTSGTWEQYF
TGTGCCAGCAGAACCTCCGGGACTTGGGAGCAGTACTTC
>TRBJ2-2|NA|TRBV27|NA
CASKLSGPNTGELFF
TGTGCCAGCAAATTGTCTGGCCCGAACACCGGGGAGCTGTTTTTT
>TRBJ2-3|few|TRBV13|TRBD2
CASSPPPTSGGTDTQYF
TGTGCCAGCAGCCCCCCACCGACTAGCGGGGGCACAGATACGCAGTATTTT
>TRBJ2-7|few|TRBV12-3/TRBV12-4|TRBD1
CASSLDRGEDEQYF
TGTGCCAGCAGTTTGGACAGGGGGGAGGACGAGCAGTACTTC
>TRBJ1-1|NA|TRBV4-1|NA
CASSQVGRGNTEAFF
TGCGCCAGCAGCCAAGTGGGCAGGGGAAACACTGAAGCTTTCTTT
>TRBJ2-1|few|TRBV24-1|NA
CATSDPSSLEANYNEQFF
TGTGCCACCAGTGACCCTTCCTCTTTAGAAGCCAACTACAATGAGCAGTTCTTC
>TRBJ2-1|NA|TRBV29-1|NA
CSVEGGLARDNEQFF
TGCAGCGTTGAAGGGGGCCTAGCGAGAGACAATGAGCAGTTCTTC
>TRBJ2-1|few|TRBV2|TRBD2
CASTALGGRGNNEQFF
TGTGCCAGCACCGCTTTGGGCGGGAGGGGGAACAATGAGCAGTTCTTC
>TRBJ1-1|NA|TRBV12-5|NA
CASGLVSGPAFF
TGTGCTAGTGGTTTGGTCTCGGGGCCCGCTTTCTTT
>TRBJ2-3|NA|TRBV5-1|NA
CASRPTQSTDTQYF
TGCGCCAGCAGACCGACACAAAGCACAGATACGCAGTATTTT
>TRBJ1-1|few|TRBV5-1|NA
CASSSIDWNTEAFF
TGCGCCAGCAGCTCGATCGACTGGAACACTGAAGCTTTCTTT
>TRBJ1-4|few|TRBV12-3/TRBV12-4|TRBD1
CASSTRTGFGEKLFF
TGTGCCAGCAGTACGAGGACAGGGTTTGGTGAAAAACTGTTTTTT
>TRBJ1-4|NA|TRBV5-5|NA
CASRLGVATNEKLFF
TGTGCCAGCAGATTGGGCGTCGCAACTAATGAAAAACTGTTTTTT
>TRBJ2-7|few|TRBV11-3|NA
CASTGTSYEQYF
TGTGCCAGCACCGGGACCTCATACGAGCAGTACTTC
>TRBJ2-1|NA|TRBV20-1|NA
CSARQGMGGALSSYNEQFF
TGCAGTGCTAGACAGGGGATGGGAGGAGCGCTAAGCTCCTACAATGAGCAGTTCTTC
>TRBJ2-2|NA|TRBV20-1|NA
CSAREGSLGELFF
TGCAGTGCTAGAGAGGGGTCTTTGGGGGAGCTGTTTTTT
>TRBJ2-2|once|TRBV30|NA
CAWGGALLSGELFF
TGTGCCTGGGGGGGCGCCCTGCTCTCCGGGGAGCTGTTTTTT